This TCR beta chain was sequenced during a study of human T cells and chemical hapten exposure. Time point meaning: pre-sensitization, week 0. The treatment here: therapeutic diphenylcyclopropenone sensitization with weekly scalp DPC. This clonotype was picked up a small number of times. The CDR3 is made up of 14 amino acids. Per germline, CDR1 SGHAT and CDR2 FQNNGV. The V gene lost 3 bases and the J gene lost 1 base, with 7 bases spanning the gap. TCRdb recomputed calls from the RACE reads with MiXCR, one row per CDR3 protein. The top ten hold roughly 2.6% of the sample, which has about 380,000 distinct CDR3 sequences, 4% to 6% seen once.

The chain uses TRBV11-2 and TRBJ2-1; D might be TRBD1 or TRBD2, each matching 5 bases. The TCR sequence derives from a woman aged 45-65 years with alopecia areata. Some clones in this sample may be carry-over from other donors' samples. This specimen was whole blood, taken in connection with sensitization to the hapten diphenylcyclopropenone (DPC). The CDR3 loop reads CASSFGASYNEQFF. For the CDR3, the DNA is TGTGCCAGCAGCTTCGGGGCATCCTACAATGAGCAGTTCTTC.